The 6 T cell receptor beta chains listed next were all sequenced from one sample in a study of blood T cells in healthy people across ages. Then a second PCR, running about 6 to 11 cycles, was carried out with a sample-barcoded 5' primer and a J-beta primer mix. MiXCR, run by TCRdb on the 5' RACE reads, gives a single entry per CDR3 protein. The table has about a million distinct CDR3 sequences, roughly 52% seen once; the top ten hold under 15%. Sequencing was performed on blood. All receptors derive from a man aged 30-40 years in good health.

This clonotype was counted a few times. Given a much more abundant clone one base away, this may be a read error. This chain's CDR3 is CASRDFSTDTQYF. For the CDR3, the DNA is TGTGCCAGCAGGGACTTTAGCACAGATACGCAGTATTTT. The chain employs TRBV7-2 and TRBJ2-3, with TRBD2 as a possible D gene (5 bases). The CDR3 sequence is 13 residues long. V was trimmed by 6 bases and J by 0 bases, leaving 7 bases between them. CDR1 is SGHTA, CDR2 FQGNSA, per germline.

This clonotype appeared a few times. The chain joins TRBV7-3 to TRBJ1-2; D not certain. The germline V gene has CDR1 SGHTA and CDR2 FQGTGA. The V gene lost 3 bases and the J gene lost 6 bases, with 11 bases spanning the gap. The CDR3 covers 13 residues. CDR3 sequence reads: CASSFTTRDGYTF. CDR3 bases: TGTGCCAGCAGCTTTACTACTAGGGATGGCTACACCTTC.

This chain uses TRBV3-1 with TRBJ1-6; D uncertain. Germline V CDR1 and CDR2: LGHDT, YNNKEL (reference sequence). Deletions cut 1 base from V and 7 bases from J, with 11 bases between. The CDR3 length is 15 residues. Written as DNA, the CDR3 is TGTGCCAGCAGCCAAGTGATTATTGGGAATTCACCCCTCCACTTT. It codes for CASSQVIIGNSPLHF.

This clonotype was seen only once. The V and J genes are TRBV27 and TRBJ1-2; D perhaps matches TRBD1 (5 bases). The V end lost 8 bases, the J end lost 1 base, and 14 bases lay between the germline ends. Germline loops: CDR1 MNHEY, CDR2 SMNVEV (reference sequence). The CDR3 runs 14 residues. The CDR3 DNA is TGTGCCAGCTGGCCCGCAGGGCTTAACTATGGCTACACCTTC. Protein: CASWPAGLNYGYTF.

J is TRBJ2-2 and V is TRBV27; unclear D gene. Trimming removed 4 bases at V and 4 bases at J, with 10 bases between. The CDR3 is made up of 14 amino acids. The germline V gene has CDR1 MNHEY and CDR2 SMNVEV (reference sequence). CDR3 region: CASSSAGTTGELFF. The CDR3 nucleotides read TGTGCCAGCAGTTCAGCAGGTACCACCGGGGAGCTGTTTTTT.

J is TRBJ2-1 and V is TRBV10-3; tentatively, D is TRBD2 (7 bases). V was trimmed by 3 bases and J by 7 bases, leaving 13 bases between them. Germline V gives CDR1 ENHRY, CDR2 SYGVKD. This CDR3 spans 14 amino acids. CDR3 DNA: TGTGCCATCAGTGACGCGGGGGCCAAAAATGAGCAGTTCTTC. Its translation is CAISDAGAKNEQFF.